Listed below are T cell receptor beta chains from one sample, sequenced in a study of blood T cell repertoires in COVID-19. This table comes from immunoSEQ multiplex PCR, and its TCRdb copy is limited to in-frame clones, with some not included. In the table there are 150,000 or so clones, approximately 86% of which are singletons. Input material: peripheral blood. These receptors all stem from a woman between 55 and 75 years old with acute or convalescent COVID-19. CDR3s include the opening cysteine and the closing phenylalanine or tryptophan. The D gene is left open where the match is weak. Clone sizes are given selectively: once, few, many, or a class where the clone is expanded.

16 | TRBJ2-1 | TRBV9 | TRBD1 | - | CASSVVSTGFNNEQFF | TGTGCCAGCAGCGTAGTTTCGACAGGGTTTAACAATGAGCAGTTCTTC
13 | TRBJ2-7 | TRBV18 | TRBD1 | - | CASSPGQAHEQYF | TGTGCCAGCTCACCTGGACAGGCCCACGAGCAGTACTTC
14 | TRBJ1-5 | TRBV28 | - | - | CASFARGIFQPQHF | TGTGCCAGCTTTGCCAGGGGCATATTTCAGCCCCAGCATTTT
14 | TRBJ2-7 | TRBV30 | TRBD1 | - | CAWSAGTGAYEQYF | TGTGCCTGGAGCGCCGGGACAGGGGCCTACGAGCAGTACTTC
13 | TRBJ1-6 | TRBV14 | - | - | CASSRSGGITLHF | TGTGCCAGCAGCCGAAGCGGGGGGATAACCCTCCACTTT
13 | TRBJ2-5 | TRBV10-3 | - | - | CAISGQSQETQYF | TGTGCCATCAGCGGACAGTCCCAAGAGACCCAGTACTTC
18 | TRBJ2-6 | TRBV6-1 | TRBD2 | - | CASSELWGGGSGANVLTF | TGTGCCAGCAGTGAATTGTGGGGGGGTGGCTCTGGGGCCAACGTCCTGACTTTC
14 | TRBJ2-5 | TRBV28 | TRBD1 | - | CASKEPGGKETQYF | TGTGCCAGCAAGGAGCCAGGGGGCAAGGAGACCCAGTACTTC
16 | TRBJ2-3 | TRBV5-6 | TRBD1 | - | CASSAYRGPSTDTQYF | TGTGCCAGCAGCGCCTACAGGGGACCTAGCACAGATACGCAGTATTTT
15 | TRBJ1-5 | TRBV5-4 | - | - | CASSLGGYSNQPQHF | TGTGCCAGCAGCTTGGGAGGATATAGCAATCAGCCCCAGCATTTT
13 | TRBJ1-2 | TRBV14 | - | - | CASSQEQAGGYTF | TGTGCCAGCAGCCAAGAACAGGCTGGGGGCTACACCTTC
17 | TRBJ2-5 | TRBV5-4 | TRBD2 | - | CASSLGGLAGSRETQYF | TGTGCCAGCAGCTTGGGGGGACTAGCGGGGTCAAGAGAGACCCAGTACTTC
17 | TRBJ1-3 | TRBV25-1 | TRBD1 | - | CASSELGTGLAGNTIYF | TGTGCCAGCAGTGAATTGGGGACAGGGCTGGCTGGAAACACCATATATTTT
18 | TRBJ2-1 | TRBV11-2 | TRBD2 | - | CASSPCLWERGSYNEQFF | TGTGCCAGCAGCCCGTGCCTATGGGAGCGGGGGTCCTACAATGAGCAGTTCTTC
14 | TRBJ2-3 | TRBV30 | TRBD2 | - | CAWRDSGVADTQYF | TGTGCCTGGAGGGATAGCGGGGTGGCAGATACGCAGTATTTT
15 | TRBJ1-2 | TRBV7-8 | TRBD1 | few | CASSLDRGGNYGYTF | TGTGCCAGCAGCTTAGACAGGGGAGGCAACTATGGCTACACCTTC
14 | TRBJ2-3 | TRBV29-1 | - | once | CSVEDTGSTDTQYF | TGCAGCGTTGAAGATACAGGGTCGACAGATACGCAGTATTTT
14 | TRBJ2-5 | TRBV5-1 | - | - | CASSLAGGQETQYF | TGCGCCAGCAGCCTCGCGGGTGGACAAGAGACCCAGTACTTC
15 | TRBJ1-2 | TRBV18 | - | - | CASSPLGQTNYGYTF | TGTGCCAGCTCACCACTAGGACAGACTAACTATGGCTACACCTTC
14 | TRBJ2-7 | TRBV7-6 | - | - | CASSSGQSTYEQYF | TGTGCCAGCAGCTCCGGACAGAGTACGTACGAGCAGTACTTC
13 | TRBJ2-7 | TRBV5-6 | TRBD2 | - | CASTSGGSYEQYF | TGTGCCAGCACTAGCGGGGGGTCCTACGAGCAGTACTTC
13 | TRBJ2-7 | TRBV10-3 | - | - | CASQTGEAYEQYF | TGTGCCAGCCAAACAGGGGAGGCCTACGAGCAGTACTTC
19 | TRBJ2-3 | TRBV7-9 | TRBD2 | - | CASSSLLAGVSSSTDTQYF | TGTGCCAGCAGCTCCCTACTAGCGGGGGTTTCATCTAGCACAGATACGCAGTATTTT
14 | TRBJ2-7 | TRBV7-2 | TRBD2 | - | CASREASGGLEQYF | TGTGCCAGCAGGGAGGCTAGCGGGGGTCTGGAGCAGTACTTC
15 | TRBJ1-5 | TRBV19 | TRBD1 | - | CASETHRGSNQPQHF | TGTGCCAGTGAGACTCACAGGGGTAGCAATCAGCCCCAGCATTTT
19 | TRBJ2-1 | TRBV5-8 | TRBD2 | - | CASSFGLAGGVGSYNEQFF | TGTGCCAGCAGCTTCGGACTAGCGGGGGGAGTGGGCTCCTACAATGAGCAGTTCTTC
12 | TRBJ1-6 | TRBV3-1/TRBV3-2 | - | once | CASSPARGPLHF | TGTGCCAGCAGCCCGGCCAGGGGACCCCTCCACTTT
12 | TRBJ2-3 | TRBV6-5 | - | once | CASSYSGGAQYF | TGTGCCAGCAGTTACTCTGGAGGGGCGCAGTATTTT
15 | TRBJ2-3 | TRBV19 | - | - | CASSILGAFTDTQYF | TGTGCCAGTAGTATTCTAGGAGCCTTCACAGATACGCAGTATTTT
19 | TRBJ2-2 | TRBV4-2 | TRBD2 | - | CASSQDTSGGNLNTGELFF | TGTGCCAGCAGCCAGGATACTAGCGGGGGAAATCTGAACACCGGGGAGCTGTTTTTT
15 | TRBJ1-3 | TRBV7-2 | - | - | CASSLAGRAGNTIYF | TGTGCCAGCAGCTTAGCGGGCAGGGCTGGAAACACCATATATTTT
13 | TRBJ2-5 | TRBV20-1 | - | - | CSASRQVQETQYF | TGCAGTGCTAGTAGGCAGGTTCAAGAGACCCAGTACTTC
16 | TRBJ2-2 | TRBV11-3 | - | - | CALSYGGGANTGELFF | TGTGCCCTTTCTTATGGGGGGGGCGCGAACACCGGGGAGCTGTTTTTT